This T cell receptor beta chain was profiled in a study of shared clonotypes between healthy human individuals. Overall study: Samples came from a couple of female and a few male donors aged 18 to 49. Study outcomes and limitations: Tissue TCR repertoires likely differ from these blood-only repertoires.

In this sample, this clone turned up once. Its antigen is unidentified. Using ten immunoSEQ deep assay plates, investigators sequenced unsorted PBMC DNA. As handled by the study authors: Owing to the provision of junction-only sequences devoid of quality scores by immunoSEQ, filtering differed. Produced via immunoSEQ multiplex PCR; TCRdb's table is partial and in-frame only. D and trimming were read from the DNA, whereas the V and J calls and clone size are those reported in that table. Found here are more than 450,000 clones, around 74% of them singletons; the top ten hold roughly 13%. From germline, CDR1 is KGHSH and CDR2 LQKENI. Trimming stripped 4 bases from V and 1 base from J, with 7 bases between. The CDR3 is 13 residues long.

This chain links TRBV18 with TRBJ2-5; D is possibly TRBD1 or TRBD2 (5 bases each). Material: PBMCs. This receptor was taken from a woman between 35 and 50 years old in good health. Some clones in this sample may be carry-over from other donors' samples. CDR3 in DNA: TGTGCCAGCTCACTAGGGACCCAAGAGACCCAGTACTTC. This sequence encodes CASSLGTQETQYF.